This TCR beta chain was identified during a study of blood T cell repertoires in COVID-19. Background on the study: COVID-19 samples, acute and convalescent, were from the United States, Italy and Spain. The cDNA or gDNA used as material had been derived from T cells, B-cell-depleted T cells, or PBMCs.

This CDR3 spans 13 amino acids. V was cut by 5 bases and J by 5 bases, with 12 bases left in between. How the authors handled the data: Amplification of reference gene primers provided the estimated nucleated cell counts. Profiling relied on immunoSEQ multiplex PCR, and the TCRdb table lists in-frame clones only, not all of them. V, J and clone size reflect that table, while D and trimming were determined from the DNA. The data contain around 60,000 clones, approximately 86% of them singletons. Source material: peripheral blood. This clonotype was sampled from a man aged 50 to 59 with active COVID-19. The chain recombines TRBV12-3 or TRBV12-4 with TRBJ1-2, with TRBD1 as a possible D gene (5 bases). CDR3 residues: CASSLQTGYGYTF. DNA for the CDR3: TGTGCCAGCAGTCTTCAAACAGGTTATGGCTACACCTTC.